This T cell receptor (beta chain) comes out of a study of tissue T cells after allogeneic stem cell transplantation. The CDR3 has 12 amino acids. Germline V gene lookup returns CDR1 SGHDT and CDR2 FRDEAV. V was cut by 9 bases and J by 0 bases, with 7 bases left in between. This clone is medium-sized (0.01 to 0.1%) in the sample. Its antigen is not identified. Genes and germline come from the mouse. The CDR3 end lies 1 residue beyond the end of the read and is filled in from the germline J gene. TCRbeta CDR3 was sequenced at survey depth with template counts. The assay was immunoSEQ multiplex PCR, and TCRdb's table has in-frame clones only and misses some. The table has around 9,000 clones, 45% seen once. Points from the study as a whole: Alloreactivity or antigen specificity of tissue TCRs was not determined; some clones might be host cells. Shared clones across patients were few; motif clustering revealed tissue-specific shared signatures.

The time point here: mouse harvest day 7 after allogeneic transplant. Mouse grafts combined 10^7 T-cell-depleted bone marrow cells with 10^6 splenic CD5+ T cells. Tissues came from B6→BALB/c major-mismatch GVHD mice at day 7 or 14. V usage is TRBV14 and J usage is TRBJ2-1; TRBD1 is a possible D gene (5 bases). The TCR sequence derives from a female BALB/c mouse given C57BL/6 T cells with graft-versus-host disease after an allogeneic hematopoietic cell transplant. The specimen sequenced was gut tissue. The CDR3 here is CAIRDNYAEQFF. CDR3 DNA, as far as it was read: TGTGCCATCAGGGATAACTATGCTGAGCAGTTC.